The 30 T cell receptor beta chains listed next were all sequenced from one sample in a study of blood T cell repertoires in COVID-19. Assay used: immunoSEQ multiplex PCR; TCRdb lists only in-frame clones, some missing. The sample includes 250,000 to 300,000 clones, 90% to 95% of them seen just once. Source material: peripheral blood. Receptor source: a woman aged 25 to 39 with COVID-19, enrolled during active disease.

The chain joins TRBV5-1 to TRBJ1-1; 8 nucleotides match TRBD1. The trim removed 1 base at V and 3 bases at J, leaving 5 bases unmatched. Germline assignment: CDR1 SGHRS and CDR2 YFSETQ. The CDR3 length is 15 residues. In DNA form, the CDR3 reads TGCGCCAGCAGCTTGCGGACAGGGAAGGACACTGAAGCTTTCTTT. Translated: CASSLRTGKDTEAFF.

V usage is TRBV11-2 and J usage is TRBJ2-7; D gene ambiguous. V was trimmed by 4 bases and J by 7 bases, leaving 14 bases between them. This CDR3 contains 13 residues. Germline loops: CDR1 SGHAT, CDR2 FQNNGV. CDR3 bases: TGTGCCAGCAGCTCTGAATATCTAGGAGAGCAGTACTTC. This encodes CASSSEYLGEQYF.

The chain employs TRBV12-3 or TRBV12-4 and TRBJ1-2, with 7 bases aligning to TRBD1. Unmatched junction bases numbered 3, after V lost 7 bases and J lost 4 bases. The length of the CDR3 is 12 residues. In DNA, the CDR3 is TGTGCCAGCATCGGACAGGTCTATGGCTACACCTTC. Protein sequence: CASIGQVYGYTF.

The chain has TRBV3-1 (or the pseudogene TRBV3-2) and TRBJ2-2; 9 nucleotides align to TRBD1. This CDR3 has 16 amino acids. The germline CDR1 and CDR2 sequences are LGHDT and YNNKEL (reference sequence). The ends lost 4 bases at V and 5 bases at J; junction bases unmatched: 8. DNA of the CDR3: TGTGCCAGCAGCCCCCCCCGGACAGGGGTGACCGGGGAGCTGTTTTTT. Its translation is CASSPPRTGVTGELFF.

The CDR3 sequence: CASSLVYGPTAGGEQFF. CDR3 coding DNA: TGTGCCAGCAGCTTAGTTTACGGGCCAACCGCCGGAGGTGAGCAGTTCTTC. The chain joins TRBV7-9 to TRBJ2-1, with D perhaps matching TRBD2 (5 bases). In germline, CDR1 is SEHNR, CDR2 FQNEAQ (reference sequence). Trimming left V 1 base short and J 9 bases short, with 22 bases between. The CDR3 sequence is 17 residues long.

This sequence joins TRBV3-1 (or the pseudogene TRBV3-2) and TRBJ1-1, with D unresolved. The CDR3 totals 17 residues. Germline-derived CDR1 and CDR2 are LGHDT and YNNKEL (reference sequence). Trimming took 4 bases from V and 1 from J, leaving 19 bases between them. The CDR3 DNA reads as TGTGCCAGCAGCCCCCGCCTCTCGCCGGCGGGGAACACTGAAGCTTTCTTT. Protein product: CASSPRLSPAGNTEAFF.

The genes are TRBV2 and TRBJ2-7; 8 nucleotides line up with TRBD1. Germline CDR1 is SNHLY and CDR2 is FYNNEI. Trimming took 2 bases from V and 3 from J; bases not matched to a gene: 6. The CDR3 has 15 amino acids. CDR3 region: CASSERDRGFYEQYF. CDR3 bases: TGTGCCAGCAGTGAACGAGACAGGGGCTTCTACGAGCAGTACTTC.

This chain uses TRBV6-6 with TRBJ2-1; 14 positions agree with TRBD2. V dropped 5 bases and J dropped 8; count of bases not matched to a gene: 8. Germline V lookup: CDR1 MNHNY, CDR2 SVGAGI (reference sequence). The CDR3 runs 16 residues. Here the CDR3 reads CASSRLAGGRGDEQFF. CDR3 coding DNA: TGTGCCAGCAGTCGACTAGCGGGAGGGCGGGGCGATGAGCAGTTCTTC.

The V and J genes are TRBV6-5 and TRBJ2-7, with D perhaps matching TRBD1 (5 bases). CDR1 and CDR2 (germline): MNHEY, SVGAGI. With 6 bases removed from V and 6 bases from J, the gap between germline ends came to 18 bases. The CDR3 runs to 14 residues. DNA of the CDR3: TGTGCCAGCAGAAGGGGCCCCGGACGGACCGAGCAGTACTTC. It translates to CASRRGPGRTEQYF.

About this clone itself: Germline and junction disagree at one end, which may indicate a read error. The rearrangement uses TRBV18 and TRBJ2-7; weak D call: TRBD1 (6 bases). CDR3 length: 8 amino acids. Germline V gene lookup returns CDR1 KGHSH and CDR2 LQKENI. The CDR3 protein is CASPRTAF. DNA for the CDR3: TGTGCCAGCCCGAGGACAGCATTC.

This clone was observed a handful of times. The chain carries TRBV11-2 and TRBJ2-1; 13 bases map to TRBD2. CDR1 is SGHAT and CDR2 is FQNNGV in the germline V gene. CDR3 length: 16 amino acids. J was trimmed by 6 bases and V by 4 bases; bases with no gene match: 6. For the CDR3, the DNA is TGTGCCAGCAGCTCCCTAAGACTAGCGGGAGGCAATGAGCAGTTCTTC. It is translated as CASSSLRLAGGNEQFF.

The V gene is TRBV3-1 (or the pseudogene TRBV3-2), the J gene TRBJ2-1; TRBD2 matches at 13 bases. CDR3 length: 18 residues. The V and J ends lost 4 bases and 3 bases, in that order; junction bases with no gene match: 9. Germline V gene data show CDR1 as LGHDT and CDR2 as YNNKEL (reference sequence). CDR3: CASSLIWTSGSDYNEQFF. CDR3 sequence (DNA): TGTGCCAGCAGCCTCATATGGACTAGCGGGAGTGACTACAATGAGCAGTTCTTC.

J is TRBJ2-1 and V is TRBV2; the match to TRBD1 covers 9 bases. The length of the CDR3 is 15 residues. In germline, CDR1 is SNHLY, CDR2 FYNNEI. The V gene end was trimmed by 8 bases and the J gene end by 1 base; junction bases not matched to a gene: 6. CDR3: CASQPGTGSYNEQFF. The DNA of the CDR3 is TGTGCCAGCCAACCCGGGACAGGGTCCTACAATGAGCAGTTCTTC.

The V gene is TRBV7-3, the J gene TRBJ2-1; 11 bases line up with TRBD1. After removal of 4 bases from V and 7 bases from J, the junction contained 6 bases not matched to a gene. CDR3 length: 15 residues. The germline V gene encodes CDR1 SGHTA and CDR2 FQGTGA. CDR3 coding DNA: TGTGCCAGCAGCTGGGGACAGGGGGAGGGAAATGAGCAGTTCTTC. Its protein product is CASSWGQGEGNEQFF.

The chain combines TRBV11-2 with TRBJ1-2; D unclear. The V gene lost 2 bases and the J gene lost 2 bases, with 12 bases spanning the gap. Germline CDR1 and CDR2: SGHAT and FQNNGV. This CDR3 spans 15 amino acids. The CDR3 DNA is TGTGCCAGCAGCTTACCCCTCGCCACAAACTATGGCTACACCTTC. Translated, it gives CASSLPLATNYGYTF.

The rearrangement uses TRBV25-1 and TRBJ2-2, with 7 bases aligning to TRBD1. V was pared by 7 bases and J by 4 bases, with 3 bases of the junction left unmatched. This CDR3 has 13 amino acids. Germline CDR1 MGHDK, CDR2 SYGVNS. For the CDR3, the DNA is TGTGCCAGCAACAGGGGAATCACCGGGGAGCTGTTTTTT. This gives the protein CASNRGITGELFF.

The chain joins TRBV28 to TRBJ2-7; D not certain. V dropped 3 bases and J dropped 1 base, with 7 bases sitting between them. Germline lookup yields CDR1 MDHEN and CDR2 SYDVKM. CDR3 length equals 13 residues. The CDR3 DNA reads as TGTGCCAGCAGTTTCGGTAATTCCTACGAGCAGTACTTC. This sequence encodes CASSFGNSYEQYF.

V is TRBV6-1 and J is TRBJ1-1, with D tentatively TRBD1 (5 bases). From germline, CDR1 is MNHNS and CDR2 SASEGT. The CDR3 is 14 residues long. The V gene lost 3 bases and the J gene lost 5 bases, with 13 bases spanning the gap. The CDR3 bases are TGTGCCAGCAGTGATCTTGCAGGGAGGACTGAAGCTTTCTTT. It encodes CASSDLAGRTEAFF.

This clone has only one observation. The J gene is TRBJ2-7, the V gene TRBV20-1, with D uncertain. The CDR3 contains 12 residues. CDR1 and CDR2 from the germline V gene are DFQATT and SNEGSKA (reference sequence). The ends were cut back, 3 bases at V and 2 bases at J, with 8 bases in the middle. CDR3 in amino acids: CSASHGAYEQYF. In DNA, the CDR3 is TGCAGTGCTAGTCATGGAGCCTACGAGCAGTACTTC.

The V and J genes are TRBV7-2 and TRBJ2-1; 10 bases match TRBD2. This CDR3 region has 14 residues. Germline V lookup: CDR1 SGHTA, CDR2 FQGNSA. Germline trimming cut 1 base from V and 8 bases from J; bases unmatched to any gene: 2. This CDR3 is CASSLEREGHEQFF. CDR3 nucleotide sequence: TGTGCCAGCAGCTTAGAGCGGGAGGGCCATGAGCAGTTCTTC.

This chain connects TRBV5-1 to TRBJ2-1, with 15 bases aligning to TRBD2. Germline V gene data show CDR1 as SGHRS and CDR2 as YFSETQ. The CDR3 consists of 17 residues. V lost 4 bases, J lost 5 bases, and 7 bases stayed unmatched. For the CDR3, the DNA is TGCGCCAGCAGCCCCGGACTAGCGGGAGGGCCAGACAATGAGCAGTTCTTC. This translates into CASSPGLAGGPDNEQFF.

The V and J genes are TRBV2 and TRBJ2-2, with 9 bases matching TRBD1. Germline V lookup: CDR1 SNHLY, CDR2 FYNNEI. J lost 4 bases, V lost 7 bases, and 10 bases had no gene match. This CDR3 contains 16 residues. For the CDR3, the DNA is TGTGCCAGCACCTATACCGGGACAGGGAGCACCGGGGAGCTGTTTTTT. This encodes CASTYTGTGSTGELFF.

This clone was counted a single time. The V call is TRBV30, the J call TRBJ1-3; 9 positions agree with TRBD1. V was clipped by 1 base and J by 2 bases; unmatched bases: 3. The CDR3 length is 15 residues. Germline assignment: CDR1 GTSNPN and CDR2 SVGIG (reference sequence). The CDR3 sequence is CAWSAGQGPGNTIYF. The CDR3 DNA is TGTGCCTGGAGTGCGGGACAGGGCCCTGGAAACACCATATATTTT. Using reference TRBV30 and TRBJ1-3 for the parts outside the CDR3, the full variable domain is SQTIHQWPATLVQPVGSPLSLECTVEGTSNPNLYWYRQAAGRGLQLLFYSVGIGQISSEVPQNLSASRPQDRQFILSSKKLLLSDSGFYLCAWSAGQGPGNTIYFGEGSWLTVV.

The chain links TRBV6-5 to TRBJ2-1; 9 nucleotides line up with TRBD1. The CDR3 loop spans 15 amino acids. V lost 0 bases to trimming and J lost 6 bases; unmatched junction nucleotides: 3. Germline V gives CDR1 MNHEY, CDR2 SVGAGI. The CDR3: CASSYSGTGSNEQFF. Written as DNA, the CDR3 is TGTGCCAGCAGTTACTCGGGGACAGGGTCCAATGAGCAGTTCTTC.

This clone was recorded only once. V and J are TRBV19 and TRBJ1-2; D is undetermined. The CDR3 sequence is 13 residues long. V lost 3 bases, J lost 6 bases, and 11 bases lay in between. Germline CDR1 reads LNHDA; CDR2 reads SQIVND (reference sequence). CDR3: CASSISPGDGYTF. DNA for the CDR3: TGTGCCAGTAGTATCTCACCCGGGGATGGCTACACCTTC. Using reference TRBV19 and TRBJ1-2 for the parts outside the CDR3, the full variable domain is DGGITQSPKYLFRKEGQNVTLSCEQNLNHDAMYWYRQDPGQGLRLIYYSQIVNDFQKGDIAEGYSVSREKKESFPLTVTSAQKNPTAFYLCASSISPGDGYTFGSGTRLTVV.

This sequence joins TRBV11-3 and TRBJ2-1, with D perhaps matching TRBD2 (5 bases). The V end was cut by 4 bases, the J end by 5 bases, with 12 bases between. CDR1 is SGHNT and CDR2 is YENEEA in the germline V gene. The CDR3 is 14 amino acids. The CDR3 sequence is CASSSQSSDNEQFF. The DNA for the CDR3 is TGTGCCAGCAGCTCCCAAAGTAGCGACAATGAGCAGTTCTTC.

V and J are TRBV28 and TRBJ1-2; D unresolved. The V gene's germline CDR1 is MDHEN and CDR2 SYDVKM. The length of the CDR3 is 16 residues. Trimming removed 4 bases from V and 8 bases from J, with 23 bases in between. The CDR3 DNA reads as TGTGCCAGCAGTTCCCCACTCCCGAACGACCTAGAGGGCTACACCTTC. As protein: CASSSPLPNDLEGYTF.

V gene TRBV7-7 combines with J gene TRBJ2-7, with 10 bases matching TRBD2. Germline CDR1 and CDR2: SSHAT and FNYEAQ (reference sequence). The CDR3 consists of 15 residues. V trimming: 5 bases; J trimming: 5 bases; junction bases outside the gene matches: 9. CDR3 nucleotides: TGTGCCAGCAGCAAAGGACTAGCGGAGTCGAACGAGCAGTACTTC. This encodes CASSKGLAESNEQYF.

J is TRBJ1-1 and V is TRBV20-1; possible D gene TRBD1, 6 bases. CDR3 length: 13 amino acids. V lost 3 bases and J 1 base, leaving 9 bases between the germline ends. From germline, CDR1 is DFQATT and CDR2 SNEGSKA (reference sequence). CDR3 loop: CSASEQGNTEAFF. CDR3 in DNA: TGCAGTGCTAGTGAACAGGGGAACACTGAAGCTTTCTTT.

The sample holds one count of this clone. The genes are TRBV5-4 and TRBJ2-4; 7 bases map to TRBD1. Germline V gives CDR1 SGHNT, CDR2 YYREEE (reference sequence). The junction had 7 bases not matched to a gene; V was cut back by 4 bases and J by 0 bases. The CDR3 contains 16 residues. The CDR3 is CASSIGTAGAKNIQYF. As DNA, the CDR3 is TGTGCCAGCAGCATCGGGACAGCCGGAGCCAAAAACATTCAGTACTTC.